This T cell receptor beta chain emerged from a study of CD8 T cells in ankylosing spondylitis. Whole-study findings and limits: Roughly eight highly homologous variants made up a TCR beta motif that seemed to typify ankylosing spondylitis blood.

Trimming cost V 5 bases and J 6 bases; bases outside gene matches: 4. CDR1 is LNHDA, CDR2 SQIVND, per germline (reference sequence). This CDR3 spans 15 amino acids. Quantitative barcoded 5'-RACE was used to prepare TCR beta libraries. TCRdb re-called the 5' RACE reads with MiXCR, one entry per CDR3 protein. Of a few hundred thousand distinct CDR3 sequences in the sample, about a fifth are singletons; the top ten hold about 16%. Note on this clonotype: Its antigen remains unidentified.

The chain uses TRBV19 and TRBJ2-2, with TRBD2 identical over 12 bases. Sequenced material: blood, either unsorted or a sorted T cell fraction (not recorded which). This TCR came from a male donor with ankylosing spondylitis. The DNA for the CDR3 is TGTGCCAGTAGTTTCCGACTAGCGGGAGCCGGGGAGCTGTTTTTT. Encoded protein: CASSFRLAGAGELFF. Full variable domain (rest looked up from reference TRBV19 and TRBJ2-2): DGGITQSPKYLFRKEGQNVTLSCEQNLNHDAMYWYRQDPGQGLRLIYYSQIVNDFQKGDIAEGYSVSREKKESFPLTVTSAQKNPTAFYLCASSFRLAGAGELFFGEGSRLTVL.